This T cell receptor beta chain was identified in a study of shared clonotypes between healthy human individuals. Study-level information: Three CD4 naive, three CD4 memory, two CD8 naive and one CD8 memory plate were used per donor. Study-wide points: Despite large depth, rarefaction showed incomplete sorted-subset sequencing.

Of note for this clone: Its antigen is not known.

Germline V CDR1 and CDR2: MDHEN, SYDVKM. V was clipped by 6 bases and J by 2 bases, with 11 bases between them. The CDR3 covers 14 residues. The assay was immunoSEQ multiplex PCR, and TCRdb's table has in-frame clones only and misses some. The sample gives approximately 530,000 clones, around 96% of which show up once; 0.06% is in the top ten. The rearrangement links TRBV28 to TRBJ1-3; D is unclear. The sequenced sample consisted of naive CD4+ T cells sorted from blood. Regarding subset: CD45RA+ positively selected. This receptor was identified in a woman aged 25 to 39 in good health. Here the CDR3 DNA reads TGTGCCAGCAGCCGGTGGGGAGCTGGAAACACCATATATTTT. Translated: CASSRWGAGNTIYF.